The text below deals with one TCR beta chain. Its antigen remains unidentified. Each TCR beta cDNA library carried unique molecular identifiers. TCRdb used MiXCR to reprocess the PCR reads, holding one entry per CDR3 protein. The repertoire consists of hundreds of thousands of distinct CDR3 sequences, with around a third occurring once and the leading ten covering 13%. Deletions cut 5 bases from V and 0 bases from J, with 11 bases between. The CDR3 consists of 16 residues. Germline CDR1 reads MNHEY; CDR2 reads SVGAGI. The data stem from a study of post-analysis software for immune sequencing data. Study-wide results and caveats: For normalized Chao1 diversity, multiple sclerosis patients scored significantly lower than controls did. Compared with controls, patients had more of five TRBV segments, including TRBV5-6, TRBV5-1 and TRBV20-1.

Sequenced sample: blood. The clonotype originates from a girl aged 5 to 17 with multiple sclerosis. The J gene is TRBJ1-6, the V gene TRBV6-5; no definite D call. In DNA, the CDR3 is TGTGCCAGCAGTCCCCGGGCCAGCTCCTATAATTCACCCCTCCACTTT. Its translation is CASSPRASSYNSPLHF.